This T cell receptor (beta chain) was identified during a study of spatial heterogeneity in lung cancer. MiXCR was run by TCRdb on the 5' RACE reads, yielding one entry per CDR3 protein. The sample yields approximately 11,000 distinct CDR3 sequences, over 6% seen once. Noted time point: sample taken at primary tumor resection. The starting material was PBMCs, obtained at surgery. The TCR originated in a male donor with early-stage non-small cell lung cancer.

As DNA, the CDR3 is TGTGCCAGCACCCCACGACCTAACTATGGCTACACCTTC. It yields the protein CASTPRPNYGYTF. The rearrangement uses TRBV6-2 or TRBV6-3 and TRBJ1-2; D is undetermined. In germline, CDR1 is MNHEY, CDR2 SVGEGT. V was cut by 7 bases and J by 0 bases, with 9 bases left in between. The CDR3 length is 13 residues.